This TCR beta chain was profiled in a study of beta chain features in type 1 diabetes. Study-level findings and limits: Significant though moderate, a shortening of TCRB CDR3s appeared in all four CD4+ subsets of Type 1 diabetes patients. Shorter templates may be favored by PCR, equally so in patients and controls.

CD4+ naive, central memory, regulatory and stem cell-like memory subsets were isolated by sorting on CD45RO/CCR7/CD25/CD127/CD95/CD27. This CDR3 has 14 amino acids. Per germline, CDR1 MGHDK and CDR2 SYGVNS. V shed 8 bases, J shed 4 bases, and the junction held 6 bases outside the gene matches. cDNA synthesis used the whole RNA isolate, giving expressed TCRB sequences. Naive, central memory and regulatory T cell samples averaged approximately 3.8 million reads. TCRdb's table, derived via immunoSEQ multiplex PCR, lists solely in-frame clones and lacks some. The profile shows 300,000 to 350,000 clones, roughly 13% of them singletons. This clone was observed a few times. Its antigen remains unidentified.

The sample was naive CD4+ T cells from blood. The sequence was obtained from a woman aged 18-30 years with type 1 diabetes. The chain uses TRBV25-1 and TRBJ1-2, with 11 positions matching TRBD1. CDR3 coding DNA: TGTGCCAGCGTTGGGACAGGGGGGTTCTATGGCTACACCTTC. Translated, it gives CASVGTGGFYGYTF.